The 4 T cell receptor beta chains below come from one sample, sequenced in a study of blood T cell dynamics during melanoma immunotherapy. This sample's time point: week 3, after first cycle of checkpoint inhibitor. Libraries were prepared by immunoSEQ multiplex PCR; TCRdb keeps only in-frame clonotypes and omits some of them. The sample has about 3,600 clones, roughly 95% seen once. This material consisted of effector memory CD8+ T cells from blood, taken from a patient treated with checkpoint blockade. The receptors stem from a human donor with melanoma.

This CDR3 is CATSRGVDRNTEAFF. DNA for the CDR3: TGTGCCACCAGCAGAGGAGTGGACAGGAACACTGAAGCTTTCTTT. V is TRBV15 and J is TRBJ1-1, with D tentatively TRBD1 (6 bases). From germline, CDR1 is LNHNV and CDR2 YYDKDF (reference sequence). The V end lost 1 base, the J end lost 1 base, and 10 bases lay between the germline ends. The CDR3 covers 15 residues. Using reference TRBV15 and TRBJ1-1 for the parts outside the CDR3, the full variable domain is DAMVIQNPRYQVTQFGKPVTLSCSQTLNHNVMYWYQQKSSQAPKLLFHYYDKDFNNEADTPDNFQSRRPNTSFCFLDIRSPGLGDTAMYLCATSRGVDRNTEAFFGQGTRLTVV.

The CDR3 protein is CASSPGLRAKNIQYF. In nucleotides, the CDR3 is TGTGCCAGCAGTCCGGGACTCCGAGCCAAAAACATTCAGTACTTC. J is TRBJ2-4 and V is TRBV6-5, with D maybe TRBD2 (6 bases). V was clipped by 5 bases and J by 0 bases, with 11 bases between them. Germline V CDR1 and CDR2: MNHEY, SVGAGI. This CDR3 has 15 amino acids.

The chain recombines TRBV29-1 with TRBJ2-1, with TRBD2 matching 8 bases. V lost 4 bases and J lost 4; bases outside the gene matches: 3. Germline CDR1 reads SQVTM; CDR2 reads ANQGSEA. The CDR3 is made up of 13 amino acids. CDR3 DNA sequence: TGCAGCGTTGCCGGGGGGGAATACAATGAGCAGTTCTTC. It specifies CSVAGGEYNEQFF.

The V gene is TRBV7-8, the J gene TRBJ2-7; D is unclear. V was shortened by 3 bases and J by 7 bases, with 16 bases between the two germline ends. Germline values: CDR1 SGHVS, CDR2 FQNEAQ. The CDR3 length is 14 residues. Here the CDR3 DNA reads TGTGCCAGCAGCTTGCGGCAGTCCCCGTCGGAGCAGTACTTC. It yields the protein CASSLRQSPSEQYF.